Sequencing of this TCR beta chain was carried out in a study of human T cells and chemical hapten exposure. Deletions cut 1 base from V and 1 base from J, with 8 bases between. Per germline, CDR1 SGHDT and CDR2 YYEEEE. The CDR3 is 14 amino acids. Noted time point: patch test 3, about 24 weeks after DPC sensitization. Treatment of the sample: therapeutic diphenylcyclopropenone sensitization with weekly scalp DPC. This clonotype was observed many times. TCRdb reprocessed the RACE reads with MiXCR, giving one entry per CDR3 protein. The sample consists of tens of thousands of distinct CDR3 sequences, 11% of them appearing once.

This specimen was whole blood, taken in connection with sensitization to the hapten diphenylcyclopropenone (DPC). This chain joins TRBV5-6 and TRBJ1-1; D remains ambiguous. The clonotype was recovered from a woman aged 45 to 65 with alopecia areata. Some clones in this sample may be carry-over from other donors' samples. CDR3 region: CASSLRAQNTEAFF. As DNA, the CDR3 is TGTGCCAGCAGCTTGCGGGCGCAGAACACTGAAGCTTTCTTT.